The 29 T cell receptor beta chains in this list originate from one sample, sequenced in a study of shared clonotypes between healthy human individuals. The data were produced by immunoSEQ multiplex PCR, yet TCRdb's version contains in-frame clones alone and is incomplete. The table has hundreds of thousands of clones, around four fifths seen once. The sequencing input was memory CD4+ T cells sorted from blood. Noted subset: CD45RA-negative fraction. Receptors originate from a woman in her twenties or thirties in good health.

The rearrangement joins TRBV5-4 to TRBJ2-3; 16 nucleotides line up with TRBD2. Germline CDR1 SGHNT, CDR2 YYREEE (reference sequence). Unmatched junction bases numbered 3, after V lost 4 bases and J lost 4 bases. The CDR3 consists of 16 residues. CDR3 amino acids: CASSRGLAGGSDTQYF. CDR3 nucleotide sequence: TGTGCCAGCAGCCGGGGACTAGCGGGAGGGTCAGATACGCAGTATTTT.

This clone was seen a few times. This chain joins TRBV21-1 and TRBJ2-7. TRBV21-1 is a recognized pseudogene. This CDR3 region has 14 residues. CDR3 nucleotide sequence: TGTGCCAGCAGCAAAGGCAGTAGCTCCTACGAGCAGTACTTC. The encoded protein is CASSKGSSSYEQYF.

This clone was observed once. CDR3 in DNA: TGTGCCAGCTCGGTCGGCAACATTCAGTACTTC. Its translation is CASSVGNIQYF. The chain recombines TRBV18 with TRBJ2-4, with unresolved D. V was clipped by 6 bases and J by 7 bases, with 7 bases between them. Germline CDR1 and CDR2: KGHSH and LQKENI. This CDR3 contains 11 residues.

The J gene is TRBJ2-1, the V gene TRBV4-2; D not resolved. Germline V CDR1 and CDR2: LGHNA, YNFKEQ. The V gene lost 3 bases and the J gene lost 10 bases, with 10 bases spanning the gap. This CDR3 is 12 amino acids long. CDR3 DNA sequence: TGTGCCAGCAGCCAGCAGCAGGACGAGCAGTTCTTC. This sequence encodes CASSQQQDEQFF.

The chain combines TRBV27 with TRBJ2-1; the D gene is possibly TRBD2 (7 bases). V was pared by 6 bases and J by 9 bases, with 15 bases between. CDR3 size: 13 residues. Germline lookup yields CDR1 MNHEY and CDR2 SMNVEV (reference sequence). CDR3: CASSPSGGSEQFF. In nucleotides, the CDR3 is TGTGCCAGCAGCCCGTCGGGGGGCAGTGAGCAGTTCTTC.

The CDR3 sequence: CAWSSLGDTEAFF. The CDR3 DNA sequence: TGTGCCTGGAGTTCCCTGGGGGACACTGAAGCTTTCTTT. The chain recombines TRBV30 with TRBJ1-1; weak D call: TRBD1 (5 bases). The ends were cut back, 2 bases at V and 3 bases at J, with 10 bases in the middle. The CDR3 is made up of 13 amino acids. CDR1 is GTSNPN, CDR2 SVGIG, per germline (reference sequence).

Comment on this clone: This CDR3 is also generated by other DNA sequences in the sample. The V call is TRBV5-1, the J call TRBJ1-1, with D maybe TRBD1 (5 bases). The CDR3 runs to 13 residues. V gave up 2 bases and J gave up 2 bases, with 7 bases separating them. Germline-derived CDR1 and CDR2 are SGHRS and YFSETQ. The CDR3 protein is CASSFQGNTEAFF. The CDR3 bases are TGCGCCAGCAGCTTCCAGGGAAACACTGAAGCTTTCTTT.

The chain links TRBV7-9 to TRBJ2-7; D unclear. CDR3 length: 12 residues. V was clipped by 5 bases and J by 3 bases, with 8 bases between them. Germline CDR1 and CDR2: SEHNR and FQNEAQ (reference sequence). CDR3 in amino acids: CASSPGRYEQYF. The DNA for the CDR3 is TGTGCCAGCAGCCCCGGGCGCTACGAGCAGTACTTC.

With regard to this clone: The sample carries other DNA sequences with the same CDR3. This chain joins TRBV5-1 and TRBJ2-6; D is possibly TRBD1 (6 bases). This CDR3 comprises 14 residues. Germline-derived CDR1 and CDR2 are SGHRS and YFSETQ. V was cut by 5 bases and J by 1 base, with 7 bases left in between. The CDR3, as DNA: TGCGCCAGCAGTCAGGGGTCTGGGGCCAACGTCCTGACTTTC. It encodes CASSQGSGANVLTF.

V and J are TRBV6-1 and TRBJ1-4, with 11 bases matching TRBD1. With 4 bases clipped from V and 6 bases from J, the junction kept 4 bases outside the gene matches. In germline, CDR1 is MNHNS, CDR2 SASEGT. This CDR3 comprises 15 residues. The CDR3 loop is CASSVPGQGDEKLFF. Written as DNA, the CDR3 is TGTGCCAGCAGTGTACCGGGACAGGGGGATGAAAAACTGTTTTTT.

This chain uses TRBV15 with TRBJ2-3; D may match TRBD1 or TRBD2 (5 bases each). V dropped 2 bases and J dropped 5 bases, with 11 bases sitting between them. The CDR3 totals 14 residues. Germline V gene data show CDR1 as LNHNV and CDR2 as YYDKDF (reference sequence). The CDR3 nucleotides read TGTGCCACCAGCAGAACCTATGGGGGAGATACGCAGTATTTT. Translated, it gives CATSRTYGGDTQYF.

This clone turned up a few times. This sequence joins TRBV6-1 and TRBJ2-7; weak D call: TRBD1 (5 bases). CDR1 is MNHNS, CDR2 SASEGT, per germline. The CDR3 is 13 residues long. Trimming cost V 2 bases and J 12 bases, with 17 bases left between them. Written as DNA, the CDR3 is TGTGCCAGCAGTGAAATGATCCAGGGCAATCTGTACTTC. Translating gives CASSEMIQGNLYF.

The chain uses TRBV18 and TRBJ2-5; D may be TRBD2 (5 bases). Trimming took 1 base from V and 2 from J, leaving 8 bases between them. Looked up from germline, CDR1 is KGHSH and CDR2 is LQKENI. The CDR3 is made up of 14 amino acids. CDR3 DNA sequence: TGTGCCAGCTCACCACGAACGGGGCAAGAGACCCAGTACTTC. Translation gives CASSPRTGQETQYF.

To note about this clone: Additional DNA sequences in this sample encode the identical CDR3. As DNA, the CDR3 is TGTGCCTGGAGTGTTACAGATACGCAGTATTTT. Its protein is CAWSVTDTQYF. The chain uses TRBV30 and TRBJ2-3; D uncertain. Trimming cost V 0 bases and J 3 bases, with 1 base left between them. Germline V gives CDR1 GTSNPN, CDR2 SVGIG (reference sequence). The CDR3 runs to 11 residues.

There are many counts of this clone. This chain connects TRBV9 to TRBJ2-5; D gene unclear. CDR1 is SGDLS, CDR2 YYNGEE, per germline. Trimming removed 0 bases at V and 2 bases at J, with 8 bases between. There are 14 residues in the CDR3. The CDR3 protein is CASSVGSTQETQYF. The CDR3 nucleotides are TGTGCCAGCAGCGTAGGATCCACTCAAGAGACCCAGTACTTC.

Concerning this clone: Given a much more abundant clone one base away, this may be a read error. J is TRBJ1-5 and V is TRBV27; possible D gene TRBD1, 6 bases. Germline V gene lookup returns CDR1 MNHEY and CDR2 SMNVEV (reference sequence). Trimming cost V 6 bases and J 0 bases, with 6 bases left between them. This CDR3 comprises 13 residues. The CDR3 loop is CASRTGSNQPQHF. CDR3 nucleotide sequence: TGTGCCAGCAGGACAGGTAGCAATCAGCCCCAGCATTTT.

The V call is TRBV27, the J call TRBJ1-5, with D hard to call. V shed 5 bases and J shed 3 bases, with 8 bases lying between them. The germline V gene encodes CDR1 MNHEY and CDR2 SMNVEV (reference sequence). The CDR3 runs to 13 residues. As DNA, the CDR3 is TGTGCCAGCAGTCTGGGGAACAATCAGCCCCAGCATTTT. Its protein is CASSLGNNQPQHF.

The chain employs TRBV19 and TRBJ1-5, with D unclear. The germline V and J ends were trimmed by 5 bases and 3 bases, with 11 bases remaining between them. This CDR3 has 14 residues. The V gene's germline CDR1 is LNHDA and CDR2 SQIVND (reference sequence). CDR3 sequence (DNA): TGTGCCAGTAGTCCTCGGACCTACAATCAGCCCCAGCATTTT. It yields the protein CASSPRTYNQPQHF.

The chain is built from TRBV16 and TRBJ1-2, with a tentative D call TRBD1 (5 bases). This CDR3 is built from 13 residues. The V and J ends lost 0 bases and 6 bases respectively, with 8 bases between them. CDR1 KGHSY and CDR2 FQNENV come from the germline V gene. This CDR3 reads CASSQSGANGYTF. The DNA of the CDR3 is TGTGCCAGCAGCCAATCAGGGGCTAATGGCTACACCTTC.

V and J are TRBV18 and TRBJ2-7; 11 nucleotides match TRBD2. This CDR3 region has 18 residues. V was pared by 3 bases and J by 3 bases, with 13 bases of the junction left unmatched. Germline V gives CDR1 KGHSH, CDR2 LQKENI. The CDR3 is CASSPSPGRTSGLYEQYF. CDR3 sequence (DNA): TGTGCCAGCTCACCGTCACCAGGGAGGACTAGCGGGCTCTACGAGCAGTACTTC.

This chain links TRBV5-1 with TRBJ1-3, with 7 bases lining up with TRBD1. The CDR3 consists of 15 residues. The V and J ends lost 4 bases and 0 bases, in that order; junction bases with no gene match: 4. From germline, CDR1 is SGHRS and CDR2 YFSETQ. The CDR3 spells CASSPDRNSGNTIYF. CDR3 nucleotide sequence: TGCGCCAGCAGCCCGGACAGGAACTCTGGAAACACCATATATTTT.

The J gene is TRBJ2-5, the V gene TRBV10-3, with TRBD2 identical over 10 bases. Germline lookup yields CDR1 ENHRY and CDR2 SYGVKD. The ends lost 4 bases at V and 1 base at J; junction bases unmatched: 6. The CDR3 spans 16 residues. The CDR3 DNA reads TGTGCCATCAGTGGGGCTAGCGGGGGTAGCCAAGAGACCCAGTACTTC. Its protein is CAISGASGGSQETQYF.

This clone was detected only a few times. The V call is TRBV5-4, the J call TRBJ2-7; 9 bases agree with TRBD2. V was pared by 4 bases and J by 3 bases, with 8 bases of the junction left unmatched. Germline V gene sequence: CDR1 SGHNT, CDR2 YYREEE (reference sequence). This CDR3 is 15 amino acids long. CDR3 amino acids: CASSDPTSGDYEQYF. The CDR3 DNA follows: TGTGCCAGCAGCGACCCGACTAGCGGCGACTACGAGCAGTACTTC.

The chain employs TRBV6-6 and TRBJ1-4; the match to TRBD1 covers 7 bases. Unmatched junction bases numbered 1, after V lost 2 bases and J lost 1 base. Germline V gives CDR1 MNHNY, CDR2 SVGAGI (reference sequence). The length of the CDR3 is 15 residues. The CDR3 nucleotides are TGTGCCAGCAGTTACAGACAGGGAACTAATGAAAAACTGTTTTTT. This encodes CASSYRQGTNEKLFF.

This chain joins TRBV12-2 and TRBJ2-7; the D call TRBD2 from the table was never checked on the DNA. TRBV12-2 is listed as a pseudogene. This CDR3 comprises 17 residues. The CDR3 loop reads CASRLGLAGGPTYEQYF. DNA of the CDR3: TGTGCAAGTCGCTTGGGACTAGCGGGAGGGCCCACCTACGAGCAGTACTTC.

This clone was detected once. V usage is TRBV6-1 and J usage is TRBJ1-5; 8 nucleotides align to TRBD1. Germline CDR1 MNHNS, CDR2 SASEGT. The CDR3 is 15 amino acids. The V segment lost 5 bases and the J segment 4 bases; nucleotides outside the gene matches: 7. The CDR3 is CASSSWTGINQPQHF. DNA for the CDR3: TGTGCCAGCAGTAGTTGGACAGGGATTAATCAGCCCCAGCATTTT.

The rearrangement links TRBV25-1 to TRBJ2-1; TRBD2 matches 10 bases. V shed 1 base and J 3 bases; nucleotides not matched to a gene: 6. Germline V gene sequence: CDR1 MGHDK, CDR2 SYGVNS. The CDR3 is made up of 17 amino acids. The CDR3 bases are TGTGCCAGCAGTGAATCAGGTCTAGCGGGAGTCTACAATGAGCAGTTCTTC. This sequence encodes CASSESGLAGVYNEQFF.

The chain couples TRBV15 to TRBJ2-7; possibly TRBD1 for D (6 bases). CDR1 and CDR2 (germline): LNHNV, YYDKDF (reference sequence). This CDR3 is built from 16 residues. With 0 bases removed from V and 7 bases from J, the gap between germline ends came to 19 bases. CDR3: CATSRDPTGRIGEQYF. CDR3 sequence (DNA): TGTGCCACCAGCAGAGATCCGACAGGACGGATCGGGGAGCAGTACTTC.

In DNA form, the CDR3 reads TGTGCCACCAGCCAGACAGTAACTGGAAACACCATATATTTT. Amino acid sequence: CATSQTVTGNTIYF. The chain joins TRBV10-3 to TRBJ1-3, with D maybe TRBD1 (5 bases). V was shortened by 10 bases and J by 2 bases, with 15 bases between the two germline ends. Looked up from germline, CDR1 is ENHRY and CDR2 is SYGVKD. CDR3 length equals 14 residues.